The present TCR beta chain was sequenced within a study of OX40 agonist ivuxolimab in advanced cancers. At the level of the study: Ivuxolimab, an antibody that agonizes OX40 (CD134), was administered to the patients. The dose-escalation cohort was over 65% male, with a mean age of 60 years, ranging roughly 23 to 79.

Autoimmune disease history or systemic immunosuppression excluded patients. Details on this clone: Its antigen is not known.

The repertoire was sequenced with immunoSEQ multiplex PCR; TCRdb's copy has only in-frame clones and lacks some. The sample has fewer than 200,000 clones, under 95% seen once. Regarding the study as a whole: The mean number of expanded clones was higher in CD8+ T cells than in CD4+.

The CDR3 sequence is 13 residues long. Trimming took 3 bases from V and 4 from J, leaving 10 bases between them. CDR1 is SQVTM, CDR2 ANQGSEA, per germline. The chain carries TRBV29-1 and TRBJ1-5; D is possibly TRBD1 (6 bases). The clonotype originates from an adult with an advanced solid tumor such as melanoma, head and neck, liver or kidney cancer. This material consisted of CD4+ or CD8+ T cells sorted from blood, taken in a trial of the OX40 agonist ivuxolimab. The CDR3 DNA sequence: TGCAGCGTTGAGATAGGGGGGAATCAGCCCCAGCATTTT. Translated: CSVEIGGNQPQHF.